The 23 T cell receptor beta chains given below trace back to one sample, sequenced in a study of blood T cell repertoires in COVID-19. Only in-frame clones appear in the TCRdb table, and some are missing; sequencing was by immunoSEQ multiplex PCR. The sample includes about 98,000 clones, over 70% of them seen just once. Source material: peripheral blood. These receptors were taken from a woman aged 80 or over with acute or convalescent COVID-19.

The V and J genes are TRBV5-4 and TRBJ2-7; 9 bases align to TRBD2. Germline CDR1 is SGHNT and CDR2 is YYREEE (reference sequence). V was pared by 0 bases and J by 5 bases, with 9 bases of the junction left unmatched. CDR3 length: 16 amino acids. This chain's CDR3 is CASSLEPLRGGHEQYF. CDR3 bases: TGTGCCAGCAGCTTGGAACCGTTGCGGGGGGGCCACGAGCAGTACTTC.

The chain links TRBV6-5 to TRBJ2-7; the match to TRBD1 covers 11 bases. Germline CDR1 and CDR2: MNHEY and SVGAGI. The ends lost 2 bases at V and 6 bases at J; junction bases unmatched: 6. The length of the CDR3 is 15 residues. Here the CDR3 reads CASSYGGTGGGEQYV. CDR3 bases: TGTGCCAGCAGTTACGGGGGGACAGGGGGAGGCGAGCAGTACGTC.

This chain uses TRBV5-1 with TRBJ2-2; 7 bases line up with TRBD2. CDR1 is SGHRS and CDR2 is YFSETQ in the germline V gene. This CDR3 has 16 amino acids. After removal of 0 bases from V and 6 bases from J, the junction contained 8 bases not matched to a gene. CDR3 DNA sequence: TGCGCCAGCAGCTTGGCCCCCGGGGGAGGGGCCGGGGAGCTGTTTTTT. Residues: CASSLAPGGGAGELFF.

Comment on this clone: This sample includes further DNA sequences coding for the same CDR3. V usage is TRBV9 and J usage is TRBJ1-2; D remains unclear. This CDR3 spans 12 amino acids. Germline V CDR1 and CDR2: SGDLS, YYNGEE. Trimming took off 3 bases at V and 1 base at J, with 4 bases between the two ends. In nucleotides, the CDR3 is TGTGCCAGCAGCGCCGGTAACTATGGCTACACCTTC. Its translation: CASSAGNYGYTF.

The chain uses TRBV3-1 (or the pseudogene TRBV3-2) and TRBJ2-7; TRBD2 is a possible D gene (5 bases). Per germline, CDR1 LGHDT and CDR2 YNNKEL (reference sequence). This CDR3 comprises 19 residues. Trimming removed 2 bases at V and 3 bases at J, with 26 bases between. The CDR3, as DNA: TGTGCCAGCAGCCAATTGGACGGCCGCCTCGGGGATGGGGTCTACGAGCAGTACTTC. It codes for CASSQLDGRLGDGVYEQYF.

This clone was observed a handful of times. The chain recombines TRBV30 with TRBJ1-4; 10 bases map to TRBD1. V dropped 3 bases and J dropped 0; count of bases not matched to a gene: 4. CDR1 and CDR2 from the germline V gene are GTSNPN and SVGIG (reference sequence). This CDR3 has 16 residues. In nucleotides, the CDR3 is TGTGCCTGGAGCGGACAGGGGGTGGCAACTAATGAAAAACTGTTTTTT. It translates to CAWSGQGVATNEKLFF.

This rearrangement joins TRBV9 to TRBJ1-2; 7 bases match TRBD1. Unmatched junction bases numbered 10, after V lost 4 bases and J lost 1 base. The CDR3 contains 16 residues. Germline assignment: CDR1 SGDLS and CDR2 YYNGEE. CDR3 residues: CASSPSTGARNYGYTF. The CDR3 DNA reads TGTGCCAGCAGCCCCTCAACAGGGGCCCGTAACTATGGCTACACCTTC.

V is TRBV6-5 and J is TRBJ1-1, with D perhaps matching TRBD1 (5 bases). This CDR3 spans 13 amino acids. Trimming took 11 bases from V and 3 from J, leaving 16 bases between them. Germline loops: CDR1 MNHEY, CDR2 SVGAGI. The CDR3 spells CAGQWGRDTEAFF. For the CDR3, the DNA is TGTGCCGGTCAATGGGGGAGGGACACTGAAGCTTTCTTT.

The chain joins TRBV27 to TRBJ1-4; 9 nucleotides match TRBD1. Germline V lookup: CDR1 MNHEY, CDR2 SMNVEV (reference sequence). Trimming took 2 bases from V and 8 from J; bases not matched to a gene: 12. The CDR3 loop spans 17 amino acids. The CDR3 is CASSLASPGQGAEKLFF. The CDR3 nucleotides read TGTGCCAGCAGTTTAGCCTCACCGGGACAGGGAGCGGAAAAACTGTTTTTT.

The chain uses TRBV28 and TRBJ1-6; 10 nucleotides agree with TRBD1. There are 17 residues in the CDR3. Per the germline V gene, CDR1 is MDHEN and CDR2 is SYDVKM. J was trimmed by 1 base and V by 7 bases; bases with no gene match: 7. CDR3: CASKTGGARSYNSPLHF. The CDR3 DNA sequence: TGTGCCAGCAAGACAGGGGGCGCCCGTTCCTATAATTCACCCCTCCACTTT. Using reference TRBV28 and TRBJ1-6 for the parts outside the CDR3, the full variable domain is DVKVTQSSRYLVKRTGEKVFLECVQDMDHENMFWYRQDPGLGLRLIYFSYDVKMKEKGDIPEGYSVSREKKERFSLILESASTNQTSMYLCASKTGGARSYNSPLHFGNGTRLTVT.

The chain's CDR3 is CASSFEFVGQGHNEQFF. The CDR3 nucleotides read TGTGCCAGCAGCTTTGAGTTTGTGGGACAGGGACACAATGAGCAGTTCTTC. V gene TRBV5-8 combines with J gene TRBJ2-1; 9 nucleotides match TRBD1. Germline V CDR1 and CDR2: SGHTS, YDEGEE. This CDR3 spans 17 amino acids. The ends lost 2 bases at V and 5 bases at J; junction bases unmatched: 11.

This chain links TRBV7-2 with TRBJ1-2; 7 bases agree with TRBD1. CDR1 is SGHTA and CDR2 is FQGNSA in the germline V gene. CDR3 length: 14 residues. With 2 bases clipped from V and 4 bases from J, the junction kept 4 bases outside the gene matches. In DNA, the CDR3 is TGTGCCAGCAGCTTATCTCAGGGGGGCTATGGCTACACCTTC. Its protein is CASSLSQGGYGYTF.

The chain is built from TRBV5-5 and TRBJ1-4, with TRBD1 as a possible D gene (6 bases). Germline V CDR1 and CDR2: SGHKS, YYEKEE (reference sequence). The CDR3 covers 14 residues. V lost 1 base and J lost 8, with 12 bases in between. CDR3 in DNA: TGTGCCAGCAGCTTGCTGGGGGCAAGGGAAAAACTGTTTTTT. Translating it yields CASSLLGAREKLFF. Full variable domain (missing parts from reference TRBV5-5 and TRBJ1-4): DAGVTQSPTHLIKTRGQQVTLRCSPISGHKSVSWYQQVLGQGPQFIFQYYEKEERGRGNFPDRFSARQFPNYSSELNVNALLLGDSALYLCASSLLGAREKLFFGSGTQLSVL.

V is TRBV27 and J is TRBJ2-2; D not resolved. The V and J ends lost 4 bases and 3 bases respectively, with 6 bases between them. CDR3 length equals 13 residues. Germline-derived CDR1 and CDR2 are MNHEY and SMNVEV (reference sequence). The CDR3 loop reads CASSSSYTGELFF. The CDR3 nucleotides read TGTGCCAGCAGTTCCTCGTACACCGGGGAGCTGTTTTTT.

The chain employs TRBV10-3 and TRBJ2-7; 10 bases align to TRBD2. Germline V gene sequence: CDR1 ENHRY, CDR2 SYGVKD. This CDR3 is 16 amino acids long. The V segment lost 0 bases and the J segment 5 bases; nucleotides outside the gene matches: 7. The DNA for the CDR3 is TGTGCCATCAGTGAGTCCGGGCTAGCGGGGGCTCACGAGCAGTACTTC. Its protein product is CAISESGLAGAHEQYF.

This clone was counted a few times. Here the CDR3 reads CASRGEGAGSYNEQFF. The CDR3 region has the DNA TGTGCCAGTAGGGGAGAGGGGGCCGGCTCCTACAATGAGCAGTTCTTC. The V and J genes are TRBV19 and TRBJ2-1; 7 bases align to TRBD1. The length of the CDR3 is 16 residues. Germline CDR1 and CDR2: LNHDA and SQIVND (reference sequence). V shed 6 bases, J shed 0 bases, and the junction held 8 bases outside the gene matches.

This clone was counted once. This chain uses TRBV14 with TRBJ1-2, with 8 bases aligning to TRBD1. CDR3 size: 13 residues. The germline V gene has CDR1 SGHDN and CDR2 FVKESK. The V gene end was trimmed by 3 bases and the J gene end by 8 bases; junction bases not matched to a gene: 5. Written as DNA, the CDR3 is TGTGCCAGCAGCCACCGGGACAGGAGGGGCTACACCTTC. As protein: CASSHRDRRGYTF. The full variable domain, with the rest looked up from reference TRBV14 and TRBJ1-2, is EAGVTQFPSHSVIEKGQTVTLRCDPISGHDNLYWYRRVMGKEIKFLLHFVKESKQDESGMPNNRFLAERTGGTYSTLKVQPAELEDSGVYFCASSHRDRRGYTFGSGTRLTVV.

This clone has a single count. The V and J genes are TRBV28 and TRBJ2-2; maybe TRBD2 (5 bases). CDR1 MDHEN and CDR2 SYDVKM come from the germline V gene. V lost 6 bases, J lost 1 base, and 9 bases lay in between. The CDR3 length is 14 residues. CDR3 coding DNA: TGTGCCAGCAGCCCCGGAGGGAACACCGGGGAGCTGTTTTTT. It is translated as CASSPGGNTGELFF.

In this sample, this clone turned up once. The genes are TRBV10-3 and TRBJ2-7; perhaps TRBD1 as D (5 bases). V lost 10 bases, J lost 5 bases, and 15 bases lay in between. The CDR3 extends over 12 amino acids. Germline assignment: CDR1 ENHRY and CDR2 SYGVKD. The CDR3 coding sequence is TGTGCCACTCGGACATCATCTAACGAGCAGTACTTC. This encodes CATRTSSNEQYF.

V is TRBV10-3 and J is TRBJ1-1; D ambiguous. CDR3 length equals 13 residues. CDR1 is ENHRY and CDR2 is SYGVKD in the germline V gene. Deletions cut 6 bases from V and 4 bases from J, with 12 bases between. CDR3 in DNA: TGTGCCATCAGCCAAGCGGTGTTCACTGAAGCTTTCTTT. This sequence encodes CAISQAVFTEAFF.

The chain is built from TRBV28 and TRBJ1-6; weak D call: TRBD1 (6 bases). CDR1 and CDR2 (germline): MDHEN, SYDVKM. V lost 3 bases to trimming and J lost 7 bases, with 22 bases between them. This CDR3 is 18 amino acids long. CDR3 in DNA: TGTGCCAGCAGTTTGAGGAGAGGACAGATAGTGGGAAATTCACCCCTCCACTTT. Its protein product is CASSLRRGQIVGNSPLHF. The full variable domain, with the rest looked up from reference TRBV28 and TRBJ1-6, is DVKVTQSSRYLVKRTGEKVFLECVQDMDHENMFWYRQDPGLGLRLIYFSYDVKMKEKGDIPEGYSVSREKKERFSLILESASTNQTSMYLCASSLRRGQIVGNSPLHFGNGTRLTVT.

The CDR3 sequence: CASSASGNYGYTF. The CDR3 DNA is TGTGCCAGCAGCGCTTCAGGAAACTATGGCTACACCTTC. J is TRBJ1-2 and V is TRBV9; no reliable D call. The V and J ends lost 3 bases and 2 bases respectively, with 8 bases between them. The CDR3 runs to 13 residues. Germline CDR1 SGDLS, CDR2 YYNGEE.

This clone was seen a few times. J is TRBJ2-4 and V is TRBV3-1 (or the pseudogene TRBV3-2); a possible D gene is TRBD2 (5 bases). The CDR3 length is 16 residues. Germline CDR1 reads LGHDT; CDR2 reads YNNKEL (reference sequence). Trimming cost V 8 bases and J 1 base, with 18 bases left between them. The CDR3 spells CASSFLAGGAKNIQYF. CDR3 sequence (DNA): TGTGCCAGCTCCTTCCTAGCCGGCGGCGCCAAAAACATTCAGTACTTC.